The rows below give T cell receptor beta chains drawn from one sample of a study of T cell responses to AZD1222 COVID-19 vaccine. This table comes from immunoSEQ multiplex PCR, and its TCRdb copy is limited to in-frame clones, with some not included. This sample has under 85,000 clones; roughly 87% occur once, and the top ten carry approximately 4.7%. Sequences were derived from peripheral blood, sampled on day 0 of MenACWY control vaccination. The receptors were sampled from an adult in good health. The CDR3 runs from the conserved cysteine through the conserved F or W. The D gene is left open where the match is weak. Only part of the rows carry a size: once, few, many, or a class if the clone is expanded.

d_gene,abundance,len,v_gene,j_gene,CDR3aa,CDR3nt
NA,NA,12,TRBV14,TRBJ2-7,CASSGHYYEQYF,TGTGCCAGCAGCGGGCACTACTACGAGCAGTACTTC
TRBD2,NA,17,TRBV19,TRBJ2-3,CASSATWTSGDTDTQYF,TGTGCCAGTAGTGCGACCTGGACTAGCGGGGACACAGATACGCAGTATTTT
NA,NA,17,TRBV6-1,TRBJ2-2,CASSGRGGGRNTGELFF,TGTGCCAGCAGTGGGAGAGGGGGGGGCAGGAACACCGGGGAGCTGTTTTTT
TRBD1,NA,16,TRBV4-1,TRBJ2-3,CASSQKGTESTDTQYF,TGCGCCAGCAGCCAAAAAGGGACAGAGAGCACAGATACGCAGTATTTT
NA,NA,11,TRBV29-1,TRBJ1-1,CSGQENTEAFF,TGCAGCGGACAAGAGAACACTGAAGCTTTCTTT
NA,NA,19,TRBV11-2,TRBJ1-3,CASSLGRQGLHLGGNTIYF,TGTGCCAGCAGCTTAGGTCGGCAGGGGCTTCACCTAGGGGGAAACACCATATATTTT
NA,NA,13,TRBV28,TRBJ1-5,CASSLGTNQPQHF,TGTGCCAGCAGTTTGGGTACCAATCAGCCCCAGCATTTT
TRBD1,NA,16,TRBV18,TRBJ1-1,CASSSTGVIMGTEAFF,TGTGCCAGCTCAAGTACAGGGGTTATAATGGGCACTGAAGCTTTCTTT
NA,NA,14,TRBV30,TRBJ2-1,CAWSVLTSYNEQFF,TGTGCCTGGAGTGTACTCACCTCCTACAATGAGCAGTTCTTC
TRBD2,NA,21,TRBV6-2/TRBV6-3,TRBJ2-1,CASSYSKGLLVGSGDVNEQFF,TGTGCCAGCAGTTACTCGAAGGGCCTTCTTGTGGGTAGCGGGGATGTGAATGAGCAGTTCTTC
TRBD2,few,14,TRBV7-2,TRBJ2-7,CASSSGLAGYEQYF,TGTGCCAGCAGCTCGGGACTAGCCGGCTACGAGCAGTACTTC
NA,few,14,TRBV9,TRBJ2-7,CASSVGTDPWEQYF,TGTGCCAGCAGCGTAGGAACAGACCCTTGGGAGCAGTACTTC
NA,once,12,TRBV2,TRBJ2-5,CASPLKGETQYF,TGTGCCAGCCCCTTGAAGGGAGAGACCCAGTACTTC
NA,NA,16,TRBV5-1,TRBJ1-6,CASSVGGTPYNSPLHF,TGCGCCAGCAGTGTCGGAGGGACCCCGTATAATTCACCCCTCCACTTT
TRBD2,NA,14,TRBV6-5,TRBJ2-2,CASRKGLNTGELFF,TGTGCCAGCAGGAAGGGACTAAACACCGGGGAGCTGTTTTTT
NA,NA,13,TRBV5-4,TRBJ1-6,CASSRTDDSPLHF,TGTGCCAGCAGCCGAACGGACGATTCACCCCTCCACTTT
NA,NA,14,TRBV6-2/TRBV6-3,TRBJ1-5,CASSTEYSNQPQHF,TGTGCCAGCAGTACTGAATATAGCAATCAGCCCCAGCATTTT
NA,once,14,TRBV5-4,TRBJ1-1,CASSPPSPNTEAFF,TGTGCCAGCAGCCCCCCTTCCCCGAACACTGAAGCTTTCTTT
NA,NA,14,TRBV15,TRBJ2-5,CATSRAGRDETQYF,TGTGCCACCAGCAGAGCGGGGAGAGACGAGACCCAGTACTTC
NA,NA,13,TRBV29-1,TRBJ2-5,CSVFRATGETQYF,TGCAGCGTCTTCCGGGCGACCGGAGAGACCCAGTACTTC
NA,once,15,TRBV4-3,TRBJ1-4,CASSPGPTTNEKLFF,TGCGCCAGCAGCCCCGGTCCTACAACTAATGAAAAACTGTTTTTT
NA,NA,15,TRBV21-1,TRBJ2-1,CASSGSGISYNEQFF,TGTGCCAGCAGCGGTTCCGGGATATCCTACAATGAGCAGTTCTTC
NA,NA,13,TRBV2,TRBJ1-6,CASTGTVNSPLHF,TGTGCCAGCACCGGGACGGTTAATTCACCCCTCCACTTT
NA,NA,14,TRBV24-1,TRBJ1-2,CATSDKQAAYGYTF,TGTGCCACCAGTGACAAACAGGCAGCCTATGGCTACACCTTC
TRBD2,NA,16,TRBV4-2,TRBJ2-2,CASSQAGLAGTGELFF,TGTGCCAGCAGCCAAGCGGGACTAGCGGGCACCGGGGAGCTGTTTTTT
NA,NA,15,TRBV6-5,TRBJ1-4,CASSYSGGGYEKLFF,TGTGCCAGCAGTTACAGTGGGGGGGGCTATGAAAAACTGTTTTTT
NA,NA,12,TRBV28,TRBJ1-4,CASSPETRKLFF,TGTGCCAGCAGTCCTGAAACGAGAAAACTGTTTTTT
TRBD1,NA,17,TRBV4-3,TRBJ2-2,CASSQARTGMNTGELFF,TGCGCCAGCAGCCAAGCCAGGACAGGGATGAACACCGGGGAGCTGTTTTTT
TRBD1,few,15,TRBV18,TRBJ2-7,CASSPGTGGPWEQYF,TGTGCCAGCTCACCAGGGACAGGGGGCCCGTGGGAGCAGTACTTC
NA,NA,14,TRBV7-2,TRBJ1-1,CASSFLGQNTEAFF,TGTGCCAGCAGCTTTCTTGGACAGAACACTGAAGCTTTCTTT
NA,NA,13,TRBV6-5,TRBJ2-7,CASSSLPGYEQYF,TGTGCCAGCAGTTCCCTACCAGGCTACGAGCAGTACTTC
TRBD1,NA,15,TRBV5-4,TRBJ1-4,CASSLADRDNEKLFF,TGTGCCAGCAGCTTGGCGGACAGGGATAATGAAAAACTGTTTTTT
TRBD2,NA,16,TRBV18,TRBJ2-5,CASSTSRGAPLETQYF,TGTGCCAGCTCAACATCGCGGGGGGCGCCCCTAGAGACCCAGTACTTC
TRBD1,few,15,TRBV7-9,TRBJ2-1,CASSPRTGVTNEQFF,TGTGCCAGCAGCCCCAGGACAGGGGTGACCAATGAGCAGTTCTTC
NA,NA,18,TRBV27,TRBJ2-6,CASRGLSLDRVGANVLTF,TGTGCCAGCAGGGGCCTATCTCTCGATCGAGTCGGGGCCAACGTCCTGACTTTC
NA,NA,17,TRBV19,TRBJ1-6,CASSTGLDSTYNSPLHF,TGTGCCAGTAGTACCGGGCTGGACAGCACCTATAATTCACCCCTCCACTTT
TRBD1,NA,14,TRBV18,TRBJ2-7,CASSHRDSFYEQYF,TGTGCCAGCTCACACCGGGACAGCTTTTACGAGCAGTACTTC
NA,NA,13,TRBV3-1/TRBV3-2,TRBJ1-2,CASSQDEGSGYTF,TGTGCCAGCAGCCAAGATGAGGGGAGTGGCTACACCTTC
NA,NA,14,TRBV7-3,TRBJ2-3,CASRRELSTDTQYF,TGTGCCAGCAGGAGGGAACTTAGCACAGATACGCAGTATTTT
NA,NA,13,TRBV12-5,TRBJ1-1,CASGPYSYTEAFF,TGTGCTAGTGGCCCGTATTCGTACACTGAAGCTTTCTTT
NA,NA,15,TRBV2,TRBJ2-2,CASSVAGAQTGELFF,TGTGCCAGCAGTGTTGCGGGGGCGCAAACCGGGGAGCTGTTTTTT
TRBD1,NA,14,TRBV5-4,TRBJ1-1,CASSQQGLNTEAFF,TGTGCCAGCAGCCAACAGGGGTTGAACACTGAAGCTTTCTTT
NA,NA,16,TRBV5-1,TRBJ1-2,CASSPSPTELSYGYTF,TGCGCCAGCAGCCCGTCCCCGACCGAACTGAGCTATGGCTACACCTTC
TRBD2,NA,15,TRBV5-4,TRBJ2-5,CASSYPGLAEETQYF,TGTGCCAGCAGCTATCCGGGACTAGCGGAAGAGACCCAGTACTTC
TRBD1,once,15,TRBV5-1,TRBJ1-1,CASSSSTGGEGEAFF,TGCGCCAGCAGCTCCTCAACAGGGGGCGAGGGTGAAGCTTTCTTT
NA,NA,13,TRBV2,TRBJ2-4,CASREDSLNIQYF,TGTGCCAGCAGAGAAGATAGCCTGAACATTCAGTACTTC
TRBD2,NA,15,TRBV4-3,TRBJ2-3,CASSQAAGVTDTQYF,TGCGCCAGCAGCCAAGCCGCGGGGGTCACAGATACGCAGTATTTT
NA,NA,13,TRBV7-3,TRBJ2-5,CASSLGLSGTQYF,TGTGCCAGCAGCTTAGGGCTTTCTGGGACCCAGTACTTC
TRBD2,NA,14,TRBV7-9,TRBJ2-7,CASSLVAGDYEQYF,TGTGCCAGCAGCTTAGTAGCGGGGGACTACGAGCAGTACTTC
NA,few,13,TRBV6-5,TRBJ1-5,CASRQSSNQPQHF,TGTGCCAGCAGACAGAGCAGCAATCAGCCCCAGCATTTT
TRBD2,NA,16,TRBV3-1/TRBV3-2,TRBJ2-3,CASSQQSGEGFRTQYF,TGTGCCAGCAGCCAACAAAGCGGGGAGGGGTTTCGTACGCAGTATTTT
NA,NA,14,TRBV5-8,TRBJ1-1,CASSPGWRDTEAFF,TGTGCCAGCAGCCCGGGGTGGCGAGACACTGAAGCTTTCTTT
TRBD1,NA,15,TRBV13,TRBJ2-6,CASSSDRAGANVLTF,TGTGCCAGCAGCTCTGACAGGGCCGGGGCCAACGTCCTGACTTTC
TRBD2,once,16,TRBV7-4,TRBJ2-3,CASSYRTSGETDTQYF,TGTGCCAGCAGCTATCGGACTAGCGGGGAAACAGATACGCAGTATTTT
NA,NA,15,TRBV6-5,TRBJ1-1,CASSYSIAGRAEAFF,TGTGCCAGCAGTTACTCGATTGCGGGGCGGGCTGAAGCTTTCTTT
NA,NA,15,TRBV6-5,TRBJ2-5,CASSYSGTPEETQYF,TGTGCCAGCAGTTACTCCGGGACGCCAGAGGAGACCCAGTACTTC
TRBD1,NA,15,TRBV18,TRBJ2-5,CASSPGQGSQETQYF,TGTGCCAGCTCACCGGGACAGGGCTCCCAAGAGACCCAGTACTTC
NA,NA,13,TRBV2,TRBJ1-2,CASSQDANYGYTF,TGTGCCAGCAGTCAGGACGCTAACTATGGCTACACCTTC
TRBD2,NA,13,TRBV6-6,TRBJ2-3,CASGGGGTDTQYF,TGTGCCAGCGGCGGGGGGGGCACAGATACGCAGTATTTT
NA,NA,13,TRBV27,TRBJ2-5,CASSFRPQETQYF,TGTGCCAGCAGTTTCAGGCCCCAAGAGACCCAGTACTTC